The clone carrying this T cell receptor beta chain was seen many times. Antigen: not known. These data are taken from a study of T cells in Graves' hyperthyroidism and ophthalmopathy. Study-wide background: Staff took peripheral blood when the initial diagnosis was made, before any treatment began.

Patients were excluded because of uncontrolled infection, other autoimmune disease, pregnancy or lactation. Out of approximately 10 ml of fresh peripheral blood came the PBMCs. Study observations and caveats: Ophthalmopathy prediction by the model preceded onset by a median 6.5 months.

Germline loops: CDR1 DFQATT, CDR2 SNEGSKA (reference sequence). V lost 6 bases to trimming and J lost 6 bases, with 11 bases between them. CDR3 length: 12 amino acids. The TCR beta CDR3 regions underwent amplification using RNA transcripts as the source. With the HTBI primer set, the TCR CDR3 went through a first round of RT-PCR. MiXCR, run by TCRdb on the multiplex PCR reads, gives a single entry per CDR3 protein. Among under 200,000 distinct CDR3 sequences, approximately 9% were seen once, and the ten largest hold about 20%. Specimen: blood. This clonotype was obtained from a woman aged 18-35 years with Graves' hyperthyroidism that later progressed to Graves' ophthalmopathy. The chain employs TRBV20-1 and TRBJ2-2; no clear D gene. The CDR3 reads CSASIRAGELFF. CDR3 in DNA: TGCAGTGCAAGTATCAGAGCCGGGGAGCTGTTTTTT.